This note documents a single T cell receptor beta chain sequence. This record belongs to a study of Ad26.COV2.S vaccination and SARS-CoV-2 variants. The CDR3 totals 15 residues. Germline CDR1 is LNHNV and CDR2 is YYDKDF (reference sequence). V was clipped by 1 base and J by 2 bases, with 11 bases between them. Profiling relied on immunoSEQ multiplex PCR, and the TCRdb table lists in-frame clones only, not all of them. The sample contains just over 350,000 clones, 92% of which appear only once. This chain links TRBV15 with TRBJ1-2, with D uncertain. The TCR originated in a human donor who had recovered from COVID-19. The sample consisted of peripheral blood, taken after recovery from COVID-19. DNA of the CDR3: TGTGCCACCAGCAGAGGGATTGGGCAGAACTATGGCTACACCTTC. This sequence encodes CATSRGIGQNYGYTF.